A selection of T cell receptor beta chains follows, all from one sample in a study of T cells in Graves' hyperthyroidism and ophthalmopathy. In TCRdb, the multiplex PCR reads were re-called with MiXCR into one record per CDR3 protein. There are roughly 700,000 distinct CDR3 sequences in the sample; about 35% occur only once, and about a third lies in the top ten. Sequenced material: blood. Receptor source: a woman between 35 and 50 years old with Graves' hyperthyroidism. The CDR3 runs from the conserved cysteine through the conserved F or W. Each record gives: D gene, J gene, clone size, V gene, CDR3 DNA, CDR3 protein. A D gene is named only where the DNA matches it firmly. Clone size is stated in some rows and not others, as once, few, many or a class when expanded.

TRBD1,TRBJ1-5,many,TRBV12-3/TRBV12-4,TGTGCCAGCAGTTTAGCGCCTACAGGGGATCAGCCCCAGCATTTT,CASSLAPTGDQPQHF
.,TRBJ1-3,.,TRBV6-5,TGTGCCAGCATTTATCAGGGGCCTGGAAACACCATATATTTT,CASIYQGPGNTIYF
TRBD2,TRBJ2-5,many,TRBV29-1,TGCAGCGTTGCCCCTTTAGCGGGCTCTAGTGGGGAGACCCAGTACTTC,CSVAPLAGSSGETQYF
TRBD1,TRBJ2-5,few,TRBV10-3,TGTGCCATCAGTGGCAATACAGGGGGCGTGGAAGAGACCCAGTACTTC,CAISGNTGGVEETQYF
.,TRBJ2-5,.,TRBV11-2,TGTGCCAGCAGCTTACGGGGCGGGGAAGAGACCCAGTACTTC,CASSLRGGEETQYF
.,TRBJ2-7,few,TRBV12-3/TRBV12-4,TGTGCCAGCAGTTTAATGGGTCAGGGCTCCTACGAGCAGTACTTC,CASSLMGQGSYEQYF
.,TRBJ2-3,.,TRBV10-3,TGTGCCATCCGAGAGGGCCCCAGCACAGATACGCAGTATTTT,CAIREGPSTDTQYF
.,TRBJ1-1,few,TRBV12-3/TRBV12-4,TGTGCCAGCAGTTACTCGATATGGGGCTCCATGAACACTGAAGCTTTCTTT,CASSYSIWGSMNTEAFF
.,TRBJ1-6,many,TRBV20-1,TGCAGTGCTAGTCTCCTTAATTCACCCCTCCACTTT,CSASLLNSPLHF
.,TRBJ1-3,few,TRBV15,TGTGCCAGCAGTTTAGGGGGGCCGTCTGGAAACACCATATATTTT,CASSLGGPSGNTIYF
.,TRBJ2-3,.,TRBV20-1,TGCAGTGCTACCCTCTTCCTAGCGAGCGCAGATACGCAGTATTTT,CSATLFLASADTQYF
TRBD1,TRBJ1-5,.,TRBV2,TGTGCCAGCCCCGGACAGGGGAACAATCAGCCCCAGCATTTT,CASPGQGNNQPQHF
.,TRBJ1-6,.,TRBV9,TGTGCCAGCAGCGGGAGAAGGTGGGGACCGGAGAGCTCCTATAATTCACCCCTCCACTTT,CASSGRRWGPESSYNSPLHF
.,TRBJ1-1,.,TRBV7-9,TGTGCCAGCAGCCGTCAAAGTATGAACACTGAAGCTTTCTTT,CASSRQSMNTEAFF
.,TRBJ1-5,few,TRBV20-1,TGCAGTGCTAGTAACTTCCAAAGCACTCAGCCCCAGCATTTT,CSASNFQSTQPQHF
.,TRBJ1-2,many,TRBV12-3/TRBV12-4,TGTGCCAGCAGTTTTCGTCGAACCGGGGCCTATGGCTACACCTTC,CASSFRRTGAYGYTF
.,TRBJ2-2,.,TRBV20-1,TGCAGTGCTAGAGTAGGTAGCGCCGACACCGGGGAGCTGTTTTTT,CSARVGSADTGELFF
TRBD1,TRBJ1-6,many,TRBV20-1,TGCAGTGCTAGTGGCCGGGACAGAGAATCACCCCTCCACTTT,CSASGRDRESPLHF
TRBD2,TRBJ2-7,.,TRBV6-2/TRBV6-3,TGTGCCAGCAGTTACTTGTCTAGCGGGATCAGCTACGAGCAGTACTTC,CASSYLSSGISYEQYF
.,TRBJ2-7,many,TRBV11-2,TGTGCCAGCAGCTTGCAAATAGGCGAGCAGTACTTC,CASSLQIGEQYF
TRBD1,TRBJ2-7,many,TRBV7-9,TGTGCCAGCAGACTCGACAGGGCCGAGCAGTACTTC,CASRLDRAEQYF
TRBD1,TRBJ1-2,few,TRBV12-3/TRBV12-4,TGTGCCAGCAGTTTTCGAACAGGGGGCAGGGATGGCTACACCTTC,CASSFRTGGRDGYTF
TRBD1,TRBJ1-2,.,TRBV6-5,TGTGCCAGCAGTTTGACCGGGACAGCTGAAGGGGGCTACACCTTC,CASSLTGTAEGGYTF
.,TRBJ2-7,many,TRBV7-9,TGTGCCAGCAGCTCCATCCTCGAGCAGTACTTC,CASSSILEQYF
.,TRBJ2-7,few,TRBV6-5,TGTGCCAGCAGTTACTCATTCGTACCCTACGAGCAGTACTTC,CASSYSFVPYEQYF
.,TRBJ1-5,.,TRBV11-1,TGTGCCAGCAGCTTCGGGACAAGGGAGCCCCAGCATTTT,CASSFGTREPQHF
TRBD2,TRBJ2-5,few,TRBV27,TGTGCCAGCAGGAATCGACTAGCGGGTATAGAGACCCAGTACTTC,CASRNRLAGIETQYF
.,TRBJ1-1,many,TRBV5-1,TGTGCCAGCAGCTTAGACCTGAACACTGAAGCTTTCTTT,CASSLDLNTEAFF
.,TRBJ2-7,.,TRBV12-3/TRBV12-4,TGTGCCAGCAGTCCCGGACTACTTTCTTCCTACGAGCAGTACTTC,CASSPGLLSSYEQYF
.,TRBJ2-1,.,TRBV10-1,TGCGCCTCCAAAGAGGCCCAGGCGAATGAGCAGTTCTTC,CASKEAQANEQFF
.,TRBJ1-5,few,TRBV6-5,TGTGCCAGCAGTTACTCGAGGGGGGGCGGCAATCAGCCCCAGCATTTT,CASSYSRGGGNQPQHF
.,TRBJ1-4,many,TRBV10-3,TGTGCCATCAGTGAGGGGCAGGATAATGAAAAACTGTTTTTT,CAISEGQDNEKLFF
TRBD1,TRBJ1-6,once,TRBV25-1,TGTGCCAGCAGACCCTATGGACAGGGGCAAAATTCACCCCTCCACTTT,CASRPYGQGQNSPLHF
.,TRBJ1-2,many,TRBV20-1,TGCAGTGCTAGAGCTGGCAGGGGCAACTATGGCTACACCTTC,CSARAGRGNYGYTF
TRBD2,TRBJ2-7,.,TRBV11-2,TGTGCCAGCAGCTTAGGACTAGCGGGGGCCAATGAGCAGTACTTC,CASSLGLAGANEQYF
TRBD2,TRBJ2-7,.,TRBV10-3,TGTGCCAGCAGTTCCTCGACTAGCGATAACTCCTACGAGCAGTACTTC,CASSSSTSDNSYEQYF
TRBD1,TRBJ2-5,many,TRBV6-5,TGCGCCAGCAGTTACAGGGGAGAGACCCAGTACTTC,CASSYRGETQYF
.,TRBJ1-3,.,TRBV13,TGTGCCAGCAGCTTAGGACAGTCCTTGGACTCTGGAAACACCATATATTTT,CASSLGQSLDSGNTIYF
.,TRBJ2-7,.,TRBV4-2,TGTGCCAGCAGCCAGTATCAGGGTTACGAGCAGTACTTC,CASSQYQGYEQYF
TRBD1,TRBJ1-2,many,TRBV2,TGTGCCAGCAGTGAGCTAGGGACAGGATATGGCTACACCTTC,CASSELGTGYGYTF
.,TRBJ1-2,.,TRBV9,TGTGCCAGCAGCGTAACCAGGAGAGGAACTGACTTCTATGGCTACACCTTC,CASSVTRRGTDFYGYTF
.,TRBJ2-7,few,TRBV27,TGTGCCAGCACCCCCTTTACCGGGATCCCCCGTAACGAGCAGTACTTC,CASTPFTGIPRNEQYF
.,TRBJ1-2,many,TRBV7-8,TGTGCCAGCAGCTTGGTTAGCGATGGCTACACCTTC,CASSLVSDGYTF
TRBD2,TRBJ2-3,once,TRBV2,TGTGCCAGCAGTGAAACTAGCGGGGGCCCCCTAGACACGCAGTATTTT,CASSETSGGPLDTQYF
.,TRBJ1-2,.,TRBV10-3,TGTGCCAGCAGGCTCCCGGGATGGAACTATGGCTACACCTTC,CASRLPGWNYGYTF
.,TRBJ2-5,.,TRBV7-2,TGTGCCAGCAGCTCTAACCTTGTGGAGACCCAGTACTTC,CASSSNLVETQYF
TRBD1,TRBJ2-5,few,TRBV12-3/TRBV12-4,TGTGCCAGCCGAACCTCCGGGACAGAAGAGACCCAGTACTTC,CASRTSGTEETQYF
.,TRBJ2-7,.,TRBV27,TGTGCCAGCAGCCTCCATGGGACGTCCTCCAAGCAGTACTTC,CASSLHGTSSKQYF
.,TRBJ1-1,.,TRBV7-2,TGTGCCAGCAGCTTGGAGGGCAGGGTGGATGCTTCCTTT,CASSLEGRVDASF
.,TRBJ2-5,.,TRBV20-1,TGCAGTGCTATGGGGCTAGCGGACAGGGCGACCCAGTACTTC,CSAMGLADRATQYF
.,TRBJ2-7,many,TRBV4-1,TGTGCCAGCAGCCAAGAGGGCGAGCAGTACTTC,CASSQEGEQYF
.,TRBJ1-4,few,TRBV7-2,TGTGCCAGCAGCTTGTCAACTGCAACTAATGAAAAACTGTTTTTT,CASSLSTATNEKLFF
TRBD1,TRBJ1-1,.,TRBV7-9,TGTGCCAGCAGCTTAGACAACAGGGGGCATACTGAAGCTTTCTTT,CASSLDNRGHTEAFF
TRBD2,TRBJ2-7,.,TRBV7-9,TGTGCCAGCAGGTCAACCGGGACTAGCGGCTACGAGCAGTACTTC,CASRSTGTSGYEQYF
.,TRBJ2-1,.,TRBV9,TGTGCCAGCAGCGTTTTATTGGACGTTAGCTCCTACAATGAGCAGTTCTTC,CASSVLLDVSSYNEQFF
.,TRBJ2-7,.,TRBV6-1,TGTGCCAGCAGTCTGGATTCAGGGTCTGTGGTCTACGAGCAGTACTTC,CASSLDSGSVVYEQYF
.,TRBJ1-3,many,TRBV7-2,TGTGCCAGCAGCTTAGATCGGGGGCGGGCTGGAAACACCATATATTTT,CASSLDRGRAGNTIYF
.,TRBJ2-7,many,TRBV7-2,TGTGCCAGCAGCTTAGGCTGGCAGCTGGACGAGCAGTACTTC,CASSLGWQLDEQYF
.,TRBJ1-1,many,TRBV4-3,TGCGCCAGCAGCCAAGATCGGTATTTAAGCCGGGCAGCTTTCTTT,CASSQDRYLSRAAFF